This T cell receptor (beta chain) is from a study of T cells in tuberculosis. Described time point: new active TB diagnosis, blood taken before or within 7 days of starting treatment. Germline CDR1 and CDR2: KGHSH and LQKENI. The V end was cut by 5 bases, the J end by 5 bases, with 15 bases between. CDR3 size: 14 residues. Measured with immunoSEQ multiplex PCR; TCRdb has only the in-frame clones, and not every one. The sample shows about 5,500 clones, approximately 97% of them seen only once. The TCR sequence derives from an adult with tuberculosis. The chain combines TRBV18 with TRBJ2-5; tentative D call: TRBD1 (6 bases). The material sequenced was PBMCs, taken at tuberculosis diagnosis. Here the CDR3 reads CASSSQGGKETQYF. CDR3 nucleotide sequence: TGTGCCAGCTCATCTCAAGGGGGAAAGGAGACCCAGTACTTC.